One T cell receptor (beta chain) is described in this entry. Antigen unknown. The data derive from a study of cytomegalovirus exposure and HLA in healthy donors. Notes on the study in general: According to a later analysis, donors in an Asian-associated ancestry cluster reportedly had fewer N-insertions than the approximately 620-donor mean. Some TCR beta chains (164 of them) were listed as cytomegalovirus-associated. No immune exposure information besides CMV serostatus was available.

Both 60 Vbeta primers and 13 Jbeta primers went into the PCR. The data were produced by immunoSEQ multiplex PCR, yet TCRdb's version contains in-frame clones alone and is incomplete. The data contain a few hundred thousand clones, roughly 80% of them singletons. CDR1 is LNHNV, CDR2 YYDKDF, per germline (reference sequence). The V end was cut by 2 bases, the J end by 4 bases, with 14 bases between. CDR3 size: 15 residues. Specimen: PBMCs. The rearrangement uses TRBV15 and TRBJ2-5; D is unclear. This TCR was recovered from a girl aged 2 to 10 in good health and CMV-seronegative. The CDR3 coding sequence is TGTGCCACCAGCAGACGCACCTTGAACACAGAGACCCAGTACTTC. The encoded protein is CATSRRTLNTETQYF.